Included here is one T cell receptor beta chain sequence, with context. Only a few counts were recorded for this clone. Its antigen is currently not known. Base qualities were left out, and no much larger clone turns up one base away. For this chain, trimming is 2 bases at the V end and 5 bases at the J end, and the number of junction bases without a gene match is 3. The germline V gene (reference sequence) yields GTSNPN for CDR1 and SVGIG for CDR2. The CDR3 starts with the cysteine, ends with the phenylalanine, and has 14 residues. Just CDR3 DNA is preserved here, 42 bases in frame from base 1. The EasySep Human CD8+ T Cell Enrichment Kit was used on day 10 to isolate CD8+ T cells from every culture. The sample comes from a study of CD8 T cell repertoires and HIV-1 epitope variants (TCRdb year 2020). A note on the overall study: In separate culture wells, T cells were stimulated with each of twenty-five peptides that represented autologous and known Gag and Nef epitope variants. Among the control conditions were a peptide pool of CMV, EBV and flu, the Ebola AY9 epitope serving as a negative control, and a well with no peptide. Tested epitopes included three Gag epitope families and Nef HW9 and YT9. T cells were enriched using the EasySep Human T Cell Enrichment Kit and were co-cultured with equal numbers of autologous T cell-negative cells serving as antigen-presenting cells. Cultures ran for around ten days in IMDM with gentamicin, with half-media changes on days 3 and 7 adding IL-2, IL-7 and IL-15. A 1M T cell aliquot was kept as an uncultured baseline condition, separate from the approximately 80 T cell cultures. A total of more than 75 T cell cultures were run, with each culture condition done in triplicate except for one peptide, which was done in duplicate. Here is what the overall study found, with its caveats: Of the nine antigen-specific TCR beta clonotypes identified, six appeared cross-reactive for autologous or known escape epitope variants. Roughly 5 clonotypes recognized the Nef KF9 family and one clonotype recognized the HW9 family, while no responses to the TAALDMSHF plasma variant were seen. Only TCR beta chains were identified by the assay, and proliferation to antigen, not T cell function or cytokine profile, was indicated.

Sequencing of TCR beta CDR3 regions was performed at survey depth on the immunoSEQ platform. The QIAamp DNA micro kit was used to extract genomic DNA from every cultured and uncultured CD8+ T cell population. As for the authors' bioinformatics: Samples with fewer than 5,000 productive reads were excluded, which removed about 6.5% of the roughly 80 HIV peptide-stimulated cultures. Sequences were trimmed to CDR3 by a MANAFEST web app, and nonproductive sequences, CDR3s under 5 amino acids, and sequences not starting with C or ending with F/W were removed. Antigen-specific clonotypes had to expand in at least 2 of 3 replicates versus no-peptide control at FDR 0.01, only within one epitope family. A frequency at least fivefold higher than in wells stimulated with peptides from other epitope families was additionally required for specific clonotypes. TCRdb provides this immuneACCESS table in a form limited to in-frame rearrangements. Some clones are lacking; in checked studies, under half of them reflect an unresolved V gene, and why the rest are absent is not known. V and J calls and clone size are copied from that table; D and trimming were computed from the DNA. The sample table holds about 95,000 clones, of which roughly four fifths were seen once. Around 24% of the sample belongs to the ten largest clones.

Sequencing input: uncultured baseline CD8+ T cells from peripheral blood mononuclear cells (PBMCs). This clonotype originated in a male donor with HIV. Recombination joined TRBV30 with TRBJ2-1, with 10 middle bases fitting TRBD2. The nucleotide sequence is given as TGTGCCTGGAGTAGGACTAGCGGAGACAATGAGCAGTTCTTC. Protein translation: CAWSRTSGDNEQFF.